This entry lists 28 T cell receptor beta chains sequenced from one sample in a study of blood T cell repertoires in COVID-19 (dated by TCRdb to 2020 to 2022). Library generation was performed with the immunoSEQ multiplex PCR assay. Held by TCRdb, this immuneACCESS table contains in-frame sequences only and omits some clones. Under half of the omission traces to an unresolved V gene where checked; the cause of the rest is unknown. Recorded for this sample are about 500,000 clones; roughly nine tenths of them occurred a single time. The top ten clones comprise 7.5% to 9% of the sample. The sequencing input was peripheral blood. These receptors all come from a woman aged 45 to 65 with COVID-19, enrolled during active disease.

The chain employs TRBV6-5 and TRBJ2-7, with D possibly being TRBD2 (6 bases). Germline V CDR1 and CDR2: MNHEY, SVGAGI. The CDR3 extends over 12 amino acids. Trimming removed 7 bases from V and 5 bases from J, with 12 bases in between. CDR3 sequence reads: CASTPRGDEQYF. The CDR3 coding sequence is TGTGCCAGCACCCCCCGCGGGGACGAGCAGTACTTC.

This rearrangement joins TRBV18 to TRBJ1-2; TRBD1 is a possible D gene (5 bases). Germline V gene lookup returns CDR1 KGHSH and CDR2 LQKENI. This CDR3 has 15 residues. The V end was cut by 6 bases, the J end by 1 base, with 15 bases between. CDR3 DNA sequence: TGTGCCAGCTCGAACTCGGACACCTATAACTATGGCTACACCTTC. Amino acids: CASSNSDTYNYGYTF.

The CDR3 DNA is TGTGCTAGTAAAGGCGCGGACTACAATGAGCAGTTCTTC. This gives the protein CASKGADYNEQFF. The J gene is TRBJ2-1, the V gene TRBV12-5; D unclear. This CDR3 comprises 13 residues. The germline V gene has CDR1 LGHNT and CDR2 FRNRAP. Trimming took off 8 bases at V and 3 bases at J, with 11 bases between the two ends. The complete variable domain, with remaining parts taken from reference TRBV12-5 and TRBJ2-1, reads DARVTQTPRHKVTEMGQEVTMRCQPILGHNTVFWYRQTMMQGLELLAYFRNRAPLDDSGMPKDRFSAEMPDATLATLKIQPSEPRDSAVYFCASKGADYNEQFFGPGTRLTVL.

The chain carries TRBV29-1 and TRBJ1-1; D is perhaps TRBD1 (5 bases). The CDR3 is made up of 12 amino acids. With 3 bases removed from V and 10 bases from J, the gap between germline ends came to 15 bases. Per the germline V gene, CDR1 is SQVTM and CDR2 is ANQGSEA. For the CDR3, the DNA is TGCAGCGTTGAGTATCAGGGCCAGAGAGCTTTCTTT. This codes for CSVEYQGQRAFF.

This chain uses TRBV30 with TRBJ2-2; no clear D. V shed 3 bases and J shed 6 bases, with 14 bases lying between them. This CDR3 has 14 residues. Per germline, CDR1 GTSNPN and CDR2 SVGIG (reference sequence). This CDR3 is CAWRLDPTPGELFF. CDR3 in DNA: TGTGCCTGGAGGCTAGACCCCACTCCCGGGGAGCTGTTTTTT.

The rearrangement joins TRBV3-1 (or the pseudogene TRBV3-2) to TRBJ1-3, with 10 bases identical to TRBD1. This CDR3 is 17 amino acids long. V lost 1 base and J lost 4; bases outside the gene matches: 7. Germline assignment: CDR1 LGHDT and CDR2 YNNKEL (reference sequence). As DNA, the CDR3 is TGTGCCAGCAGCCAAGCATCCGGGACAGGGGCCGGAAACACCATATATTTT. Its translation is CASSQASGTGAGNTIYF.

The chain recombines TRBV19 with TRBJ1-5; D is uncertain. Between the trimmed V and J ends, which lost 5 bases and 2 bases, there was a span of 13 bases. The CDR3 extends over 15 amino acids. Germline lookup yields CDR1 LNHDA and CDR2 SQIVND (reference sequence). The DNA of the CDR3 is TGTGCCAGTAGTGCAAGACCCGGGGGCAATCAGCCCCAGCATTTT. Amino acid sequence: CASSARPGGNQPQHF.

The chain links TRBV7-9 to TRBJ1-4; 7 bases map to TRBD1. With V trimmed by 4 bases and J by 8 bases, 10 bases remained unmatched. The CDR3 is made up of 15 amino acids. Germline V CDR1 and CDR2: SEHNR, FQNEAQ (reference sequence). As DNA, the CDR3 is TGTGCCAGCAGCTCGGGAAGGGGGCTAAGAGAAAAACTGTTTTTT. This sequence encodes CASSSGRGLREKLFF.

V usage is TRBV27 and J usage is TRBJ2-7, with 10 positions matching TRBD1. The CDR3 is 15 amino acids. Looked up from germline, CDR1 is MNHEY and CDR2 is SMNVEV (reference sequence). Trimming removed 0 bases from V and 4 bases from J; junction bases left unmatched: 3. In DNA, the CDR3 is TGTGCCAGCAGTTTATCCGGGACAGGGGTATACGAGCAGTACTTC. Encoded protein: CASSLSGTGVYEQYF.

The chain has TRBV6-5 and TRBJ1-1; D is undetermined. This CDR3 comprises 14 residues. Germline lookup yields CDR1 MNHEY and CDR2 SVGAGI. V was shortened by 5 bases and J by 0 bases, with 10 bases between the two germline ends. CDR3 loop: CASSPTHLNTEAFF. Here the CDR3 DNA reads TGTGCCAGCAGTCCGACACATTTGAACACTGAAGCTTTCTTT.

Concerning this clone itself: The junction does not match germline at one end; this may be a read error. J is TRBJ1-2 and V is TRBV7-9, with TRBD1 matching over 7 bases. The CDR3 totals 15 residues. CDR1 is SEHNR, CDR2 FQNEAQ, per germline (reference sequence). CDR3 protein: CASSPPTGLRYGYTF. The CDR3 DNA is TGTGCCAGCAGCCCCCCGACAGGGTTACGCTATGGCTACACTTTC.

The CDR3 loop reads CASSLGPEEGYTF. CDR3 coding DNA: TGCGCCAGCAGCTTGGGTCCGGAGGAAGGCTACACCTTC. The V call is TRBV5-1, the J call TRBJ1-2; D is undetermined. V shed 0 bases and J shed 8 bases, with 11 bases lying between them. Per germline, CDR1 SGHRS and CDR2 YFSETQ. This CDR3 is 13 amino acids long. Complete variable domain (other parts from reference TRBV5-1 and TRBJ1-2): KAGVTQTPRYLIKTRGQQVTLSCSPISGHRSVSWYQQTPGQGLQFLFEYFSETQRNKGNFPGRFSGRQFSNSRSEMNVSTLELGDSALYLCASSLGPEEGYTFGSGTRLTVV.

V gene TRBV19 combines with J gene TRBJ1-1, with 7 bases that match TRBD1. Germline V lookup: CDR1 LNHDA, CDR2 SQIVND (reference sequence). With 8 bases clipped from V and 1 base from J, the junction kept 13 bases outside the gene matches. This CDR3 comprises 16 residues. The CDR3 reads CASPPGPGQENTEAFF. The CDR3 DNA reads TGTGCCAGTCCTCCAGGCCCCGGACAGGAGAACACTGAAGCTTTCTTT.

The chain employs TRBV27 and TRBJ1-1; D remains ambiguous. CDR3 length equals 13 residues. Germline values: CDR1 MNHEY, CDR2 SMNVEV (reference sequence). Trimming removed 0 bases at V and 3 bases at J, with 5 bases between. CDR3 nucleotides: TGTGCCAGCAGTTTATCACTTTACACTGAAGCTTTCTTT. This gives the protein CASSLSLYTEAFF.

The V call is TRBV9, the J call TRBJ1-4, with TRBD1 identical over 9 bases. CDR1 is SGDLS, CDR2 YYNGEE, per germline. The CDR3 is 16 amino acids. The V and J ends lost 3 bases and 1 base, in that order; junction bases with no gene match: 4. The CDR3 DNA reads TGTGCCAGCAGCGAGACAGGGGGAGGAACTAATGAAAAACTGTTTTTT. Translating it yields CASSETGGGTNEKLFF.

The CDR3 reads CASSRGQGFAEAFF. DNA of the CDR3: TGTGCCAGCAGTCGGGGACAGGGGTTCGCTGAAGCTTTCTTT. The genes are TRBV6-5 and TRBJ1-1, with 10 bases aligning to TRBD1. CDR1 and CDR2 from the germline V gene are MNHEY and SVGAGI. This CDR3 has 14 amino acids. Trimming took 5 bases from V and 6 from J; bases not matched to a gene: 6.

This clone has a single count. This chain connects TRBV9 to TRBJ1-1; D may be TRBD1 (5 bases). V was shortened by 7 bases and J by 4 bases, with 11 bases between the two germline ends. This CDR3 spans 12 amino acids. The germline CDR1 and CDR2 sequences are SGDLS and YYNGEE. The CDR3 spells CASGQGSTEAFF. CDR3 in DNA: TGTGCCAGCGGTCAGGGCTCCACTGAAGCTTTCTTT.

The chain combines TRBV15 with TRBJ2-7, with 7 bases lining up with TRBD1. V was pared by 2 bases and J by 2 bases, with 3 bases of the junction left unmatched. Per the germline V gene, CDR1 is LNHNV and CDR2 is YYDKDF (reference sequence). There are 14 residues in the CDR3. The CDR3 sequence is CATSRKGGAYEQYF. The DNA for the CDR3 is TGTGCCACCAGCAGAAAAGGGGGCGCCTACGAGCAGTACTTC. Based on the CDR3 plus reference TRBV15 and TRBJ2-7, the full variable domain is DAMVIQNPRYQVTQFGKPVTLSCSQTLNHNVMYWYQQKSSQAPKLLFHYYDKDFNNEADTPDNFQSRRPNTSFCFLDIRSPGLGDTAMYLCATSRKGGAYEQYFGPGTRLTVT.

This chain uses TRBV2 with TRBJ2-2; D is ambiguous. The CDR3 is 11 amino acids. Germline V gene lookup returns CDR1 SNHLY and CDR2 FYNNEI. The ends were cut back, 4 bases at V and 5 bases at J, with 2 bases in the middle. The CDR3 nucleotides are TGTGCCAGCAGTGTAACCGGGGAGCTGTTTTTT. This codes for CASSVTGELFF.

This chain connects TRBV11-2 to TRBJ1-4, with 7 bases aligning to TRBD1. The J segment lost 5 bases and the V segment lost 5 bases, leaving 11 bases of the junction unmatched. The V gene's germline CDR1 is SGHAT and CDR2 FQNNGV. This CDR3 has 16 residues. The CDR3 sequence: CASSLTPGQINEKLFF. DNA of the CDR3: TGTGCCAGCAGCCTTACGCCGGGACAGATAAATGAAAAACTGTTTTTT. The full variable domain, with the rest looked up from reference TRBV11-2 and TRBJ1-4, is EAGVAQSPRYKIIEKRQSVAFWCNPISGHATLYWYQQILGQGPKLLIQFQNNGVVDDSQLPKDRFSAERLKGVDSTLKIQPAKLEDSAVYLCASSLTPGQINEKLFFGSGTQLSVL.

The rearrangement uses TRBV11-2 and TRBJ1-2; 9 nucleotides match TRBD1. The germline V gene encodes CDR1 SGHAT and CDR2 FQNNGV. This CDR3 has 15 residues. V lost 5 bases and J lost 8; bases outside the gene matches: 12. The CDR3: CASSTRTGAYGGYTF. In nucleotides, the CDR3 is TGTGCCAGCAGCACCCGGACAGGGGCCTATGGAGGCTACACCTTC. The full variable domain, rest sourced from reference TRBV11-2 and TRBJ1-2, is EAGVAQSPRYKIIEKRQSVAFWCNPISGHATLYWYQQILGQGPKLLIQFQNNGVVDDSQLPKDRFSAERLKGVDSTLKIQPAKLEDSAVYLCASSTRTGAYGGYTFGSGTRLTVV.

This clone was seen only once. The chain recombines TRBV5-6 with TRBJ1-1; TRBD1 is a possible D gene (5 bases). The germline gives CDR1 SGHDT, CDR2 YYEEEE. Trimming cost V 3 bases and J 1 base, with 25 bases left between them. The CDR3 extends over 19 amino acids. The CDR3 is CASSWGVYVLQIENTEAFF. CDR3 in DNA: TGTGCCAGCAGCTGGGGGGTATATGTCCTGCAAATCGAGAACACTGAAGCTTTCTTT.

The chain employs TRBV28 and TRBJ1-1; D ambiguous. The CDR3 runs 15 residues. Germline CDR1 MDHEN, CDR2 SYDVKM. V lost 3 bases and J 1 base, leaving 12 bases between the germline ends. The CDR3 DNA sequence: TGTGCCAGCAGTTTTCGTCCCCCAGGGAACACTGAAGCTTTCTTT. Protein sequence: CASSFRPPGNTEAFF.

The table lists this clone with a count of one. The gene calls are TRBV13 and TRBJ2-3, with D uncertain. The germline V gene has CDR1 PRHDT and CDR2 FYEKMQ (reference sequence). The CDR3 has 14 residues. Trimming took 5 bases from V and 6 from J, leaving 15 bases between them. The CDR3 is CASSGGIYTDTQYF. CDR3 in DNA: TGTGCCAGCAGCGGCGGCATTTACACCGATACGCAGTATTTT. The entire variable domain, with the rest obtained from reference TRBV13 and TRBJ2-3, is as follows: AAGVIQSPRHLIKEKRETATLKCYPIPRHDTVYWYQQGPGQDPQFLISFYEKMQSDKGSIPDRFSAQQFSDYHSELNMSSLELGDSALYFCASSGGIYTDTQYFGPGTRLTVL.

The V call is TRBV7-9, the J call TRBJ1-2; perhaps TRBD1 as D (6 bases). This CDR3 is 16 amino acids long. Trimming pared 5 bases from V and 4 bases from J, leaving 20 bases between. Germline V gene lookup returns CDR1 SEHNR and CDR2 FQNEAQ (reference sequence). The CDR3 region is CASSPNKQGRGYGYTF. CDR3 coding DNA: TGTGCCAGCAGCCCTAATAAACAGGGAAGGGGCTATGGCTACACCTTC.

This chain links TRBV19 with TRBJ1-5; the match to TRBD1 covers 7 bases. The junction had 4 bases not matched to a gene; V was cut back by 1 base and J by 4 bases. Per germline, CDR1 LNHDA and CDR2 SQIVND (reference sequence). The CDR3 runs 15 residues. The CDR3 DNA reads TGTGCCAGTAGTATAGGCTCAGGGGGGAATCAGCCCCAGCATTTT. It specifies CASSIGSGGNQPQHF. Using reference TRBV19 and TRBJ1-5 for the parts outside the CDR3, the full variable domain is DGGITQSPKYLFRKEGQNVTLSCEQNLNHDAMYWYRQDPGQGLRLIYYSQIVNDFQKGDIAEGYSVSREKKESFPLTVTSAQKNPTAFYLCASSIGSGGNQPQHFGDGTRLSIL.

This clone was counted only a few times. The chain has TRBV7-9 and TRBJ2-5, with 7 bases lining up with TRBD2. With V trimmed by 1 base and J by 5 bases, 7 bases remained unmatched. Looked up from germline, CDR1 is SEHNR and CDR2 is FQNEAQ (reference sequence). This CDR3 spans 15 amino acids. The DNA for the CDR3 is TGTGCCAGCAGCTTAGGGGGCTGGCGGGAGGAGACCCAGTACTTC. Translation gives CASSLGGWREETQYF.

This sequence joins TRBV5-8 and TRBJ1-1, with D possibly being TRBD1 (5 bases). V lost 4 bases to trimming and J lost 7 bases, with 14 bases between them. The CDR3 contains 13 residues. CDR1 and CDR2 from the germline V gene are SGHTS and YDEGEE. The CDR3 bases are TGTGCCAGCAGCCCCCGGGTGGGGGGTGAAGCTTTCTTT. This gives the protein CASSPRVGGEAFF.